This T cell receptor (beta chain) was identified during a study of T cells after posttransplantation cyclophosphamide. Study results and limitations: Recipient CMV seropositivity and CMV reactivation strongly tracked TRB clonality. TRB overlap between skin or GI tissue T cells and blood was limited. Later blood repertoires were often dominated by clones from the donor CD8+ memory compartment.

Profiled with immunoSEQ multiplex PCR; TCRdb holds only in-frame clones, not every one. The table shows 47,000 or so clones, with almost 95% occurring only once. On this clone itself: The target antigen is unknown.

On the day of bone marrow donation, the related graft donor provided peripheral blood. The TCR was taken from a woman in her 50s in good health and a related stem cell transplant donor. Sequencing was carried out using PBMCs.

The DNA for the CDR3 is TGTGCCAGCAGCTTGGTTGCCAGAAAGAACACTGAAGCTTTCTTT. Translation: CASSLVARKNTEAFF. V is TRBV5-6 and J is TRBJ1-1; D call uncertain. CDR1 is SGHDT and CDR2 is YYEEEE in the germline V gene. This CDR3 is 15 amino acids long. V lost 0 bases and J 1 base, leaving 10 bases between the germline ends. The variable domain in full, completed from reference TRBV5-6 and TRBJ1-1, reads DAGVTQSPTHLIKTRGQQVTLRCSPKSGHDTVSWYQQALGQGPQFIFQYYEEEERQRGNFPDRFSGHQFPNYSSELNVNALLLGDSALYLCASSLVARKNTEAFFGQGTRLTVV.